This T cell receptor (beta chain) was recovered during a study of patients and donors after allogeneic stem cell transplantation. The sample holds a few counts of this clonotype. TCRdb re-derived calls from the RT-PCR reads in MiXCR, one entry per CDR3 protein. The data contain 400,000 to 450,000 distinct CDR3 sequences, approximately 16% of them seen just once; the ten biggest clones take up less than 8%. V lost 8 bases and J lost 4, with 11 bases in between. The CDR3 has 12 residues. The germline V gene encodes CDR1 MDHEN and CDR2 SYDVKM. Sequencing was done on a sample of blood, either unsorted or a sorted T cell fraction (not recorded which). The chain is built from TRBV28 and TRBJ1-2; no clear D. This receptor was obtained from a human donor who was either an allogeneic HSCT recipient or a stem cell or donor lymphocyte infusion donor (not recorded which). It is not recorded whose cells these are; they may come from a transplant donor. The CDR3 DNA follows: TGTGCCAGCGGAGAGTTCGGCTATGGCTACACCTTC. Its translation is CASGEFGYGYTF.